This is a list of T cell receptor beta chains from one sample in a study of CD8+ T cells in alopecia areata. Here immunoSEQ multiplex PCR was the method, and the copy in TCRdb shows in-frame clones only, minus some. The sample has 250,000 to 350,000 clones; 50% to 75% are singletons. This specimen was CD4+ T cells sorted from blood, taken around week 54, from a patient treated with tofacitinib. The receptors originated from a human donor with alopecia areata. The conserved cysteine and the conserved F or W are not part of the CDR3 here. Where a row states a size, it is once, few, many or the class of an expanded clone; other rows omit it.

cdr3_aa: AWYLTGNYEAF
v_call: TRBV30
clone_size: .

cdr3_aa: ASSVGGTGTSPLH
v_call: TRBV9
clone_size: .

cdr3_aa: ASSLALLQPQH
v_call: TRBV5-1
clone_size: .

cdr3_aa: SVSDRGYEQY
v_call: TRBV29-1
clone_size: .

cdr3_aa: AGQRDSYNEQF
v_call: TRBV30
clone_size: .

cdr3_aa: AIGTSEETQY
v_call: TRBV10-3
clone_size: few

cdr3_aa: ASGSHYGYT
v_call: TRBV12-5
clone_size: few

cdr3_aa: SVRTGLGYT
v_call: TRBV29-1
clone_size: .

cdr3_aa: SGRSGDGEKLF
v_call: TRBV29-1
clone_size: few

cdr3_aa: SVEQGEQY
v_call: TRBV29-1
clone_size: few

cdr3_aa: ASSGLAGGQY
v_call: TRBV10-2
clone_size: .

cdr3_aa: ASSQGQGVDTQY
v_call: TRBV4-3
clone_size: .

cdr3_aa: ASSRTGAYEQY
v_call: TRBV7-2
clone_size: .

cdr3_aa: ASSLDEVETQY
v_call: TRBV11-1
clone_size: .

cdr3_aa: ATSTGTEETQY
v_call: TRBV15
clone_size: few

cdr3_aa: ASSLEGLSTEAF
v_call: TRBV7-3
clone_size: .

cdr3_aa: ASGGQYTEAF
v_call: TRBV7-2
clone_size: few

cdr3_aa: ASSSSGLGFSYNSPLH
v_call: TRBV7-9
clone_size: .

cdr3_aa: AWSVQGVETQY
v_call: TRBV30
clone_size: few

cdr3_aa: ATGDIRGS
v_call: TRBV11-2
clone_size: .

cdr3_aa: ATGKDTGANVLT
v_call: TRBV27
clone_size: .

cdr3_aa: ASSSRAGGELF
v_call: TRBV7-2
clone_size: .

cdr3_aa: ASSSSSYEQY
v_call: TRBV13
clone_size: .

cdr3_aa: ASSLGTISGNTIY
v_call: TRBV5-6
clone_size: few

cdr3_aa: AISLDRGQTEAF
v_call: TRBV10-3
clone_size: .

cdr3_aa: ASSPTFTGPGLDGYT
v_call: TRBV4-1
clone_size: once

cdr3_aa: ASSLTFGPSYEQY
v_call: TRBV7-3
clone_size: few

cdr3_aa: ASSKGGGSYNEQF
v_call: TRBV18
clone_size: .

cdr3_aa: ASRRQGAGSYNEQF
v_call: TRBV19
clone_size: .

cdr3_aa: ASSYRGQWGPGELF
v_call: TRBV6-6
clone_size: few

cdr3_aa: SVRGPDLGYT
v_call: TRBV29-1
clone_size: .

cdr3_aa: ASSSWGLPTYEQY
v_call: TRBV7-2
clone_size: .

cdr3_aa: ASSYSPGVATGGNTIY
v_call: TRBV28
clone_size: few

cdr3_aa: ASSLGGARNEQF
v_call: TRBV7-9
clone_size: few

cdr3_aa: ASSFMAQFTDTQY
v_call: TRBV27
clone_size: .

cdr3_aa: ASSLSSGYNEQF
v_call: TRBV11-2
clone_size: .

cdr3_aa: ASSLTRTGVNTEAF
v_call: TRBV4-1
clone_size: .

cdr3_aa: ASSAPSGSEETQY
v_call: TRBV9
clone_size: few

cdr3_aa: AWSEGYNSPLH
v_call: TRBV30
clone_size: few

cdr3_aa: ASSHSWLYNEQF
v_call: TRBV2
clone_size: .

cdr3_aa: ASSYNRGQRGYT
v_call: TRBV6-5
clone_size: .

cdr3_aa: SVTTDGYEQY
v_call: TRBV29-1
clone_size: few

cdr3_aa: AWRQGPTDTQY
v_call: TRBV30
clone_size: .

cdr3_aa: ASSARGGGGYT
v_call: TRBV9
clone_size: .

cdr3_aa: AISERQVSSNNEQF
v_call: TRBV10-3
clone_size: few

cdr3_aa: ASSQVETGIYGYT
v_call: TRBV14
clone_size: .

cdr3_aa: AWSSRDYGYT
v_call: TRBV30
clone_size: .

cdr3_aa: ASSPAGGDKTQY
v_call: TRBV5-4
clone_size: .

cdr3_aa: SARDRWRTDTQY
v_call: TRBV29-1
clone_size: .

cdr3_aa: ASSQGATGVAKNIQY
v_call: TRBV4-3
clone_size: .

cdr3_aa: ASSSRAQVNQPQH
v_call: TRBV6-6
clone_size: few

cdr3_aa: ASSLRAEGADTQY
v_call: TRBV6-5
clone_size: .

cdr3_aa: SVADSGYGYT
v_call: TRBV29-1
clone_size: few